This T cell receptor (beta chain) came from a study of T cells in Graves' hyperthyroidism and ophthalmopathy. The investigators amplified TCR beta CDR3 regions from RNA transcripts. Carried out on the TCR CDR3, a first-round RT-PCR used the HTBI primer set. MiXCR, run by TCRdb on the multiplex PCR reads, gives a single entry per CDR3 protein. The sample yields hundreds of thousands of distinct CDR3 sequences, under 20% seen once. The V end lost 2 bases, the J end lost 4 bases, and 15 bases lay between the germline ends. CDR1 is SGDLS and CDR2 is YYNGEE in the germline V gene. The CDR3 covers 15 residues. At least ten counts were recorded for this clonotype.

The receptor's source is a woman in her forties or fifties with Graves' hyperthyroidism that later progressed to Graves' ophthalmopathy. The specimen was blood. This sequence joins TRBV9 and TRBJ1-1; D remains ambiguous. The CDR3, as DNA: TGTGCCAGCAGCGTCGTCCCGGGGAGCGGCACTGAAGCTTTCTTT. The encoded protein is CASSVVPGSGTEAFF.